The 10 T cell receptor beta chains presented below share a single source sample, sequenced in a study of beta chain features in type 1 diabetes. Whole-study results and caveats: Among patients with Type 1 diabetes, TCRB CDR3s were moderately but significantly shorter in every one of the four CD4+ subsets.

These receptors lack a known antigen. cDNA synthesis used the whole RNA isolate, giving expressed TCRB sequences. Assay: immunoSEQ multiplex PCR; the TCRdb copy retains only in-frame clones and omits some. The data hold about 650,000 clones, with around 12% observed a single time. Input material: naive CD4+ T cells from blood. Receptor source: a young man with type 1 diabetes.

J is TRBJ2-7 and V is TRBV21-1; the D call TRBD2 from the table was never checked on the DNA. TRBV21-1 is a documented pseudogene. The CDR3 contains 16 residues. The CDR3: CASSKPRTMGRYEQYF. For the CDR3, the DNA is TGTGCCAGCAGCAAACCCCGGACTATGGGTCGCTACGAGCAGTACTTC.

The chain links TRBV2 to TRBJ2-3, with a possible D match to TRBD1 (7 bases). The CDR3 length is 14 residues. Germline values: CDR1 SNHLY, CDR2 FYNNEI. V lost 6 bases and J lost 4, with 14 bases in between. The CDR3 nucleotides are TGTGCCAGCAGGGAGGGGGCTTGGGCAGATACGCAGTATTTT. This encodes CASREGAWADTQYF.

This chain connects TRBV9 to TRBJ2-3, with unresolved D. V lost 0 bases and J 1 base, leaving 12 bases between the germline ends. The V gene's germline CDR1 is SGDLS and CDR2 YYNGEE. This CDR3 is built from 16 residues. CDR3 sequence reads: CASSVASDLRTDTQYF. Here the CDR3 DNA reads TGTGCCAGCAGCGTAGCAAGCGACCTCCGCACAGATACGCAGTATTTT. Drawing the rest from reference TRBV9 and TRBJ2-3, the complete variable domain is DSGVTQTPKHLITATGQRVTLRCSPRSGDLSVYWYQQSLDQGLQFLIQYYNGEERAKGNILERFSAQQFPDLHSELNLSSLELGDSALYFCASSVASDLRTDTQYFGPGTRLTVL.

The genes are TRBV28 and TRBJ2-3, with a weak D call TRBD2 (6 bases). CDR1 is MDHEN and CDR2 is SYDVKM in the germline V gene. The V end was cut by 7 bases, the J end by 1 base, with 12 bases between. The CDR3 loop spans 14 amino acids. The CDR3 protein is CASTPWGGTDTQYF. In DNA form, the CDR3 reads TGTGCCAGCACCCCATGGGGGGGCACAGATACGCAGTATTTT.

This clone was recorded a few times. The chain is built from TRBV13 and TRBJ1-2; tentatively, D is TRBD1 (5 bases). The CDR3 runs to 15 residues. V was clipped by 1 base and J by 7 bases, with 16 bases between them. The V gene's germline CDR1 is PRHDT and CDR2 FYEKMQ (reference sequence). The DNA for the CDR3 is TGTGCCAGCAGCTTAGAGTACGCCTCAAGGGGTGGCTACACCTTC. Amino acid sequence: CASSLEYASRGGYTF.

The chain carries TRBV14 and TRBJ1-2; TRBD1 is a possible D gene (6 bases). Per the germline V gene, CDR1 is SGHDN and CDR2 is FVKESK. V gave up 1 base and J gave up 7 bases, with 16 bases separating them. The CDR3 has 15 residues. The CDR3 region is CASSQADSGVRGYTF. DNA for the CDR3: TGTGCCAGCAGCCAAGCGGACTCAGGGGTTCGTGGCTACACCTTC. The full variable domain, rest sourced from reference TRBV14 and TRBJ1-2, is EAGVTQFPSHSVIEKGQTVTLRCDPISGHDNLYWYRRVMGKEIKFLLHFVKESKQDESGMPNNRFLAERTGGTYSTLKVQPAELEDSGVYFCASSQADSGVRGYTFGSGTRLTVV.

V gene TRBV9 combines with J gene TRBJ1-1; 9 bases align to TRBD1. CDR1 is SGDLS and CDR2 is YYNGEE in the germline V gene. V shed 4 bases, J shed 3 bases, and the junction held 7 bases outside the gene matches. The CDR3 has 15 residues. For the CDR3, the DNA is TGTGCCAGCAGCCTCGGGACAGGGCAGGACACTGAAGCTTTCTTT. Translation gives CASSLGTGQDTEAFF.

As to this clone: Germline and junction disagree at one end, which may indicate a read error. V is TRBV10-3 and J is TRBJ1-5; 9 positions match TRBD1. The length of the CDR3 is 17 residues. Germline CDR1 and CDR2: ENHRY and SYGVKD. Here the CDR3 reads CASSFAEYRDRDQPQHF. The DNA for the CDR3 is TGTGCCAGCAGTTTCGCCGAATACCGGGACAGGGATCAGCCCCAGCATTTT.

The chain joins TRBV30 to TRBJ2-1; the match to TRBD1 covers 7 bases. The CDR3 length is 14 residues. CDR1 GTSNPN and CDR2 SVGIG come from the germline V gene (reference sequence). J gave up 1 base and V 5 bases, and 5 bases lay outside the gene matches. In nucleotides, the CDR3 is TGTGCCTGGGGGTCAGGGGGTTCCTACAATGAGCAGTTCTTC. It codes for CAWGSGGSYNEQFF.

This clone was picked up a small number of times. The chain has TRBV4-3 and TRBJ1-1; no clear D. V was clipped by 0 bases and J by 5 bases, with 7 bases between them. CDR1 and CDR2 (germline): LGHNA, YSLEER. This CDR3 spans 13 amino acids. The CDR3 bases are TGCGCCAGCAGCCAAGATGGGTCTACTGAAGCTTTCTTT. This codes for CASSQDGSTEAFF.